These T cell receptor beta chains were read from a single sample in a study of T cell repertoires in ileal Crohn's disease. Sequenced by immunoSEQ multiplex PCR; TCRdb stores in-frame clones only, minus some. Counted here are several thousand clones, about 74% occurring once; the ten biggest clones make up roughly 9.5%. The sequenced material came from ileal tissue. The source of these receptors is an adult with Crohn's disease. Each CDR3 is given without its conserved first and last residue. A D gene is named only where the DNA matches it firmly. Clone size is shown for a subset of rows, as once, few, many or a class of expanded clone.

J gene: TRBJ2-1; clone size: .; V gene: TRBV7-2; D gene: TRBD2; CDR3 protein: ASSPGRGLAGVTNEQF
J gene: TRBJ2-7; clone size: .; V gene: TRBV5-4; D gene: .; CDR3 protein: ASTTGGAGTHEQY
J gene: TRBJ2-2; clone size: .; V gene: TRBV7-2; D gene: TRBD2; CDR3 protein: ASMPPSGHTGELF
J gene: TRBJ2-3; clone size: .; V gene: TRBV4-2; D gene: TRBD2; CDR3 protein: ASSQESSGRPPATQY
J gene: TRBJ2-7; clone size: .; V gene: TRBV7-8; D gene: TRBD1; CDR3 protein: ASSFRDRGYEQY
J gene: TRBJ2-2; clone size: .; V gene: TRBV6-1; D gene: TRBD1; CDR3 protein: ASSGGQGRVGELF
J gene: TRBJ2-7; clone size: .; V gene: TRBV30; D gene: .; CDR3 protein: AWSARTGSYEQY
J gene: TRBJ2-7; clone size: few; V gene: TRBV10-3; D gene: .; CDR3 protein: ATQGFYEQY
J gene: TRBJ2-1; clone size: .; V gene: TRBV11-3; D gene: .; CDR3 protein: ASSLKLYDEQF
J gene: TRBJ2-5; clone size: .; V gene: TRBV11-2; D gene: .; CDR3 protein: ASSLVPGGAETQY
J gene: TRBJ1-1; clone size: .; V gene: TRBV27; D gene: .; CDR3 protein: ASGPQGYVTEAF
J gene: TRBJ1-1; clone size: .; V gene: TRBV11-3; D gene: .; CDR3 protein: ASSTRLNTEAF
J gene: TRBJ2-7; clone size: few; V gene: TRBV9; D gene: TRBD1; CDR3 protein: ASSRRDRGLDEQY
J gene: TRBJ2-7; clone size: .; V gene: TRBV19; D gene: .; CDR3 protein: ASSPGLGVYEQY
J gene: TRBJ1-1; clone size: medium-sized; V gene: TRBV4-3; D gene: TRBD1; CDR3 protein: ASSQEARDREAF
J gene: TRBJ2-4; clone size: .; V gene: TRBV6-1; D gene: .; CDR3 protein: ASRRGQLAKNIQY
J gene: TRBJ2-6; clone size: .; V gene: TRBV7-9; D gene: TRBD2; CDR3 protein: ASSPRLAGSSGANVLT
J gene: TRBJ2-1; clone size: .; V gene: TRBV6-1; D gene: .; CDR3 protein: ASSDRDYNEQF
J gene: TRBJ2-1; clone size: .; V gene: TRBV4-1; D gene: .; CDR3 protein: ASSQDEGLGYNEQF
J gene: TRBJ1-2; clone size: .; V gene: TRBV4-3; D gene: .; CDR3 protein: ASSDRARTENYGYT
J gene: TRBJ2-7; clone size: .; V gene: TRBV11-1; D gene: TRBD1; CDR3 protein: ASSIRDRALGEQY
J gene: TRBJ1-1; clone size: once; V gene: TRBV27; D gene: .; CDR3 protein: ASTPKDKWGNTEAF
J gene: TRBJ1-2; clone size: .; V gene: TRBV18; D gene: TRBD1; CDR3 protein: ASSLTGVEYGYT
J gene: TRBJ2-7; clone size: .; V gene: TRBV7-3; D gene: .; CDR3 protein: ASSLGGGSYEQY
J gene: TRBJ1-1; clone size: .; V gene: TRBV7-2; D gene: .; CDR3 protein: ASSLGGGKVEAF
J gene: TRBJ2-7; clone size: .; V gene: TRBV19; D gene: .; CDR3 protein: ASTPKGVDEQY
J gene: TRBJ2-1; clone size: once; V gene: TRBV7-3; D gene: TRBD1; CDR3 protein: ASTGDRYNEQF
J gene: TRBJ2-5; clone size: .; V gene: TRBV27; D gene: TRBD1; CDR3 protein: ASSLYGQGGKTQY
J gene: TRBJ1-2; clone size: .; V gene: TRBV28; D gene: .; CDR3 protein: ASRPPSSHGYT
J gene: TRBJ2-7; clone size: .; V gene: TRBV28; D gene: TRBD2; CDR3 protein: ASSLASGRAYEQY
J gene: TRBJ1-5; clone size: .; V gene: TRBV27; D gene: TRBD1; CDR3 protein: ASSSGGVYQPQH
J gene: TRBJ2-1; clone size: .; V gene: TRBV27; D gene: TRBD1; CDR3 protein: ATGSYNEQF
J gene: TRBJ2-4; clone size: .; V gene: TRBV6-1; D gene: .; CDR3 protein: ASSEDPKGIQY
J gene: TRBJ2-1; clone size: .; V gene: TRBV11-2; D gene: TRBD2; CDR3 protein: ASSHRLAGRGNEQF
J gene: TRBJ2-1; clone size: .; V gene: TRBV7-9; D gene: TRBD1; CDR3 protein: ASSPRQGIGNEQF
J gene: TRBJ2-1; clone size: .; V gene: TRBV27; D gene: .; CDR3 protein: ASSLGQLNEQF
J gene: TRBJ2-7; clone size: .; V gene: TRBV27; D gene: TRBD1; CDR3 protein: ASSPRTGASYEQY
J gene: TRBJ2-7; clone size: once; V gene: TRBV5-5; D gene: TRBD2; CDR3 protein: ASAREWGSYEQY
J gene: TRBJ1-1; clone size: .; V gene: TRBV11-2; D gene: .; CDR3 protein: ASSLDSGVGANTEAF
J gene: TRBJ2-7; clone size: .; V gene: TRBV5-1; D gene: TRBD1; CDR3 protein: ASSFGGQSYEQY
J gene: TRBJ2-7; clone size: .; V gene: TRBV7-3; D gene: .; CDR3 protein: ASSPQGGGKSYEQY
J gene: TRBJ1-2; clone size: .; V gene: TRBV6-6; D gene: TRBD1; CDR3 protein: ASSQQGAGYGYT
J gene: TRBJ1-4; clone size: .; V gene: TRBV28; D gene: .; CDR3 protein: ASSFRGFKEKLF
J gene: TRBJ1-3; clone size: .; V gene: TRBV28; D gene: .; CDR3 protein: ASTTDGRNTIY
J gene: TRBJ2-2; clone size: .; V gene: TRBV30; D gene: .; CDR3 protein: AWKGGADTGELF
J gene: TRBJ2-5; clone size: few; V gene: TRBV7-3; D gene: .; CDR3 protein: ASSFGPGRGETQY
J gene: TRBJ2-1; clone size: once; V gene: TRBV7-8; D gene: TRBD1; CDR3 protein: ASSKWAGTGLNEQF
J gene: TRBJ2-1; clone size: once; V gene: TRBV10-3; D gene: .; CDR3 protein: AISGGLDNEQF